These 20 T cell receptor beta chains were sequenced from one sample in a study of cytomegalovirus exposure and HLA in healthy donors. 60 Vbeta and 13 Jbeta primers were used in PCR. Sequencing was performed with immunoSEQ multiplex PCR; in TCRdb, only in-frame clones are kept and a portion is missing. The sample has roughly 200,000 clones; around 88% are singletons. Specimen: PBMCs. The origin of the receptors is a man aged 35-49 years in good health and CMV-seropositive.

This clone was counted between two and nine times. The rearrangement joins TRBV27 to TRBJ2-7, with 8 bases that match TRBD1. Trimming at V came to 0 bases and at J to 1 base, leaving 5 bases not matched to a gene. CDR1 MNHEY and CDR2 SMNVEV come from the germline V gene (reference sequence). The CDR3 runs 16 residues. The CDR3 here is CASSLSTGQASYEQYF. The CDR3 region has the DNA TGTGCCAGCAGTTTATCGACGGGACAGGCATCCTACGAGCAGTACTTC.

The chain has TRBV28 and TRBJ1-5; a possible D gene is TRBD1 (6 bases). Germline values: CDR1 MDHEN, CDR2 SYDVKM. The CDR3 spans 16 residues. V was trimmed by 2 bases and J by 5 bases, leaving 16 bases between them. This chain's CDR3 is CASSLTRTDTHQPQHF. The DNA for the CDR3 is TGTGCCAGCAGTTTAACCCGGACAGATACGCATCAGCCCCAGCATTTT.

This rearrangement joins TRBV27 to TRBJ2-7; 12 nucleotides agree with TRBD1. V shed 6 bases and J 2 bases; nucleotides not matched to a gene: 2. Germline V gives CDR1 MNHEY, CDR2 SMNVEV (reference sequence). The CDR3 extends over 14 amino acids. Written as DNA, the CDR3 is TGTGCCAGCAGAGGGACAGGGGGCACCTACGAGCAGTACTTC. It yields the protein CASRGTGGTYEQYF.

The CDR3 bases are TGTGCCAGCAGTGCACACCTAGCGGGAGCCAATGAGCAGTTCTTC. Translating gives CASSAHLAGANEQFF. The V call is TRBV2, the J call TRBJ2-1; 10 bases map to TRBD2. Germline V lookup: CDR1 SNHLY, CDR2 FYNNEI. Trimming took 4 bases from V and 6 from J; bases not matched to a gene: 6. The CDR3 sequence is 15 residues long.

This CDR3 reads CASSPGQVNYGYTF. The CDR3 nucleotides are TGTGCCAGCTCACCTGGCCAGGTTAACTATGGCTACACCTTC. The V and J genes are TRBV18 and TRBJ1-2; no clear D gene. The CDR3 length is 14 residues. Trimming removed 3 bases at V and 1 base at J, with 9 bases between. From germline, CDR1 is KGHSH and CDR2 LQKENI. Full variable domain (remainder filled in from reference TRBV18 and TRBJ1-2): NAGVMQNPRHLVRRRGQEARLRCSPMKGHSHVYWYRQLPEEGLKFMVYLQKENIIDESGMPKERFSAEFPKEGPSILRIQQVVRGDSAAYFCASSPGQVNYGYTFGSGTRLTVV.

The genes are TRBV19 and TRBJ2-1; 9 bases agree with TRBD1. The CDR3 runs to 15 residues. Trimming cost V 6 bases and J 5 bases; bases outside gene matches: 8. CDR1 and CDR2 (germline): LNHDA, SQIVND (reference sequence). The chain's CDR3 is CASRIEQGANNEQFF. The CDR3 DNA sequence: TGTGCCAGTAGGATTGAACAGGGGGCTAACAATGAGCAGTTCTTC.

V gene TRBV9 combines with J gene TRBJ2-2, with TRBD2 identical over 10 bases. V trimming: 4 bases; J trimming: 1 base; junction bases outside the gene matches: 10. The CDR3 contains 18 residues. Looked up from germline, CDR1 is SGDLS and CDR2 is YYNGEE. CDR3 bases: TGTGCCAGCAGCCCCCGGGCTAGCGGGAGTTTGAACACCGGGGAGCTGTTTTTT. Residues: CASSPRASGSLNTGELFF. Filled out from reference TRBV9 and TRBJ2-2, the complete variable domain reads DSGVTQTPKHLITATGQRVTLRCSPRSGDLSVYWYQQSLDQGLQFLIQYYNGEERAKGNILERFSAQQFPDLHSELNLSSLELGDSALYFCASSPRASGSLNTGELFFGEGSRLTVL.

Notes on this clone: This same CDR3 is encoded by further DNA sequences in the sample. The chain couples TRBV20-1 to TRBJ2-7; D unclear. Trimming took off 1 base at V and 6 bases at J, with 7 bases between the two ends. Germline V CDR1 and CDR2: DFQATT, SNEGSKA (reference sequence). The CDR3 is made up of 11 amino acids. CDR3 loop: CSARGPGEQYF. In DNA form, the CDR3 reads TGCAGTGCTAGAGGACCAGGCGAGCAGTACTTC.

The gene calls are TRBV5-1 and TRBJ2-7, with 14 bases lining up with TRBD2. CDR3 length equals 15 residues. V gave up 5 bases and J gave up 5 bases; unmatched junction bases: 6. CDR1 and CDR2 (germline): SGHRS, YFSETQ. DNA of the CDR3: TGCGCCAGCAGTCCGGGACTAGCGGGAGCCGACGAGCAGTACTTC. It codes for CASSPGLAGADEQYF. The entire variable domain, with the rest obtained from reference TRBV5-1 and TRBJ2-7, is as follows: KAGVTQTPRYLIKTRGQQVTLSCSPISGHRSVSWYQQTPGQGLQFLFEYFSETQRNKGNFPGRFSGRQFSNSRSEMNVSTLELGDSALYLCASSPGLAGADEQYFGPGTRLTVT.

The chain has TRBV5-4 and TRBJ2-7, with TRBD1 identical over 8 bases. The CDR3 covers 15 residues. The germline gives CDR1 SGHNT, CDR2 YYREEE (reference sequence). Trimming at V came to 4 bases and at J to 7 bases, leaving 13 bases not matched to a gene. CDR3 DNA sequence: TGTGCCAGCAGCCTGGGTGGAGGACAGGGAGGTGAGCAGTACTTC. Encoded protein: CASSLGGGQGGEQYF.

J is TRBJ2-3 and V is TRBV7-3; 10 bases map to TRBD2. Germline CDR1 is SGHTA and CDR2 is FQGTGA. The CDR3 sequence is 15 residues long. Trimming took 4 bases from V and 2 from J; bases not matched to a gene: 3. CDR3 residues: CASSSSGSHTDTQYF. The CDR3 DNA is TGTGCCAGCAGCTCTAGCGGGAGCCACACAGATACGCAGTATTTT.

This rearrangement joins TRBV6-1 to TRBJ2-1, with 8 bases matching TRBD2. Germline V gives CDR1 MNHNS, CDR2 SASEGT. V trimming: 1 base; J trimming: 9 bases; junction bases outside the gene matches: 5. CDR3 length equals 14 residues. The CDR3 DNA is TGTGCCAGCAGTGAAGTGGGACTAGGGTTTGAGCAGTTCTTC. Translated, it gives CASSEVGLGFEQFF.

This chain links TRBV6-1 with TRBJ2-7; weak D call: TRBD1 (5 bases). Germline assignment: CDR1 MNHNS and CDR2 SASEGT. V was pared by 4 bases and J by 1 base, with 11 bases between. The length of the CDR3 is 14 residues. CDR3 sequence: CASSVREESYEQYF. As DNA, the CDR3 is TGTGCCAGCAGTGTCAGGGAAGAATCCTACGAGCAGTACTTC.

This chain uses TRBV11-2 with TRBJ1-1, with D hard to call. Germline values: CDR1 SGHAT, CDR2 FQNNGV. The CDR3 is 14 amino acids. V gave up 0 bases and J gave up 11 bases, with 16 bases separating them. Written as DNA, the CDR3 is TGTGCCAGCAGCTTAGACCCCCGGACTTCGGGGGCTTTCTTT. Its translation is CASSLDPRTSGAFF.

The CDR3 region is CASSQERHDYGYTF. CDR3 bases: TGCGCCAGCAGCCAAGAGAGACACGACTATGGCTACACCTTC. The chain recombines TRBV4-3 with TRBJ1-2; D call uncertain. The V gene's germline CDR1 is LGHNA and CDR2 YSLEER. The CDR3 totals 14 residues. Trimming took 0 bases from V and 3 from J, leaving 8 bases between them.

The DNA for the CDR3 is TGCGCCAGCAGCTTCCGACTAGCGGGCCTTCCAGATACGCAGTATTTT. The encoded protein is CASSFRLAGLPDTQYF. The V gene is TRBV5-1, the J gene TRBJ2-3, with TRBD2 identical over 10 bases. The germline CDR1 and CDR2 sequences are SGHRS and YFSETQ. This CDR3 spans 16 amino acids. Trimming removed 2 bases from V and 4 bases from J; junction bases left unmatched: 7. Full variable domain (remainder filled in from reference TRBV5-1 and TRBJ2-3): KAGVTQTPRYLIKTRGQQVTLSCSPISGHRSVSWYQQTPGQGLQFLFEYFSETQRNKGNFPGRFSGRQFSNSRSEMNVSTLELGDSALYLCASSFRLAGLPDTQYFGPGTRLTVL.

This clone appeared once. CDR3 protein: CSGHRVSEQFF. The CDR3 region has the DNA TGCAGCGGCCACAGGGTGAGTGAGCAGTTCTTC. The V gene is TRBV29-1, the J gene TRBJ2-1; D perhaps matches TRBD1 (6 bases). Trimming removed 7 bases at V and 9 bases at J, with 13 bases between. The V gene's germline CDR1 is SQVTM and CDR2 ANQGSEA. The CDR3 contains 11 residues.

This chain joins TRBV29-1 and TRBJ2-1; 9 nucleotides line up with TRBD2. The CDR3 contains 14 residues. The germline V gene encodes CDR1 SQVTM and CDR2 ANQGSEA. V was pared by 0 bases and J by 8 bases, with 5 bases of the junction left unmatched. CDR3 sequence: CSVEEREGFDEQFF. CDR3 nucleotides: TGCAGCGTTGAAGAGCGGGAGGGCTTTGATGAGCAGTTCTTC.

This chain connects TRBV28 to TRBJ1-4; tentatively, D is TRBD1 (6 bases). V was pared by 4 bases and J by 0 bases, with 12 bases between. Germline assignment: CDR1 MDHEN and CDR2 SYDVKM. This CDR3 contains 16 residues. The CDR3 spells CASSSQGKATNEKLFF. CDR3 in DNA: TGTGCCAGCAGTTCACAGGGAAAAGCAACTAATGAAAAACTGTTTTTT.

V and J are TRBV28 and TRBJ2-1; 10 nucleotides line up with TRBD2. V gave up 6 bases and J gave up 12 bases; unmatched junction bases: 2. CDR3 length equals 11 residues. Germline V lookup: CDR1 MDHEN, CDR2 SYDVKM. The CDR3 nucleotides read TGTGCCAGCAGCATAGCGGGAGGGCAGTTCTTC. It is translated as CASSIAGGQFF. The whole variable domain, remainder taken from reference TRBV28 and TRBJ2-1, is DVKVTQSSRYLVKRTGEKVFLECVQDMDHENMFWYRQDPGLGLRLIYFSYDVKMKEKGDIPEGYSVSREKKERFSLILESASTNQTSMYLCASSIAGGQFFGPGTRLTVL.